This entry lists 21 T cell receptor beta chains sequenced from one sample in a study of blood T cell repertoires in COVID-19. Assay used: immunoSEQ multiplex PCR; TCRdb lists only in-frame clones, some missing. The sample holds about 160,000 clones, over 80% seen once. The sequenced material came from peripheral blood. These TCRs come from a man between 25 and 39 years old with COVID-19, enrolled during active disease.

V usage is TRBV18 and J usage is TRBJ1-5, with 7 bases lining up with TRBD1. Germline CDR1 KGHSH, CDR2 LQKENI. The length of the CDR3 is 16 residues. V lost 0 bases, J lost 2 bases, and 4 bases stayed unmatched. The CDR3 bases are TGTGCCAGCTCACCACCCGCAGGGGGTGGCAATCAGCCCCAGCATTTT. Its protein is CASSPPAGGGNQPQHF.

The V call is TRBV7-9, the J call TRBJ1-2; a weak D match, TRBD1 (5 bases). CDR1 is SEHNR, CDR2 FQNEAQ, per germline (reference sequence). The CDR3 has 14 residues. Trimming removed 2 bases at V and 2 bases at J, with 9 bases between. CDR3: CASSLYRTNYGYTF. The CDR3, as DNA: TGTGCCAGCAGCTTATACAGGACCAACTATGGCTACACCTTC.

The rearrangement uses TRBV5-4 and TRBJ1-3; D gene ambiguous. Trimming removed 1 base from V and 3 bases from J, with 5 bases in between. Germline CDR1 reads SGHNT; CDR2 reads YYREEE (reference sequence). The CDR3 is 13 residues long. The CDR3 DNA sequence: TGTGCCAGCAGCTTGTCACTTGGAAACACCATATATTTT. Translating it yields CASSLSLGNTIYF.

This chain connects TRBV4-1 to TRBJ2-1, with 8 bases matching TRBD2. The CDR3 sequence is 16 residues long. Germline CDR1 MGHRA, CDR2 YSYEKL. The junction had 7 bases not matched to a gene; V was cut back by 4 bases and J by 2 bases. The CDR3 bases are TGCGCCAGCAGCCTCATACTAGCGGACCCCTACAATGAGCAGTTCTTC. Its protein product is CASSLILADPYNEQFF.

This sequence joins TRBV11-3 and TRBJ2-7, with D perhaps matching TRBD1 (5 bases). Looked up from germline, CDR1 is SGHNT and CDR2 is YENEEA. The CDR3 covers 13 residues. V was pared by 1 base and J by 5 bases, with 9 bases between. The CDR3 nucleotides are TGTGCCAGCAGCTTAGGCAGGGATAACGAGCAGTACTTC. Its translation: CASSLGRDNEQYF.

The chain carries TRBV27 and TRBJ2-7; maybe TRBD1 (5 bases). Trimming removed 2 bases at V and 3 bases at J, with 17 bases between. CDR1 and CDR2 from the germline V gene are MNHEY and SMNVEV (reference sequence). There are 16 residues in the CDR3. In DNA form, the CDR3 reads TGTGCCAGCAGTTTAAGGCTTGGGCAGGGCAACTACGAGCAGTACTTC. It yields the protein CASSLRLGQGNYEQYF.

This clone appeared a few times. This chain connects TRBV30 to TRBJ2-2, with TRBD2 identical over 7 bases. Germline CDR1 reads GTSNPN; CDR2 reads SVGIG (reference sequence). The V and J ends lost 2 bases and 4 bases, in that order; junction bases with no gene match: 7. The CDR3 spans 15 residues. CDR3 protein: CAWSRGRVATGELFF. For the CDR3, the DNA is TGTGCCTGGAGTCGAGGGAGGGTGGCCACCGGGGAGCTGTTTTTT.

The chain employs TRBV15 and TRBJ2-3, with 9 bases fitting TRBD2. The CDR3 is made up of 15 amino acids. V lost 3 bases and J lost 0; bases outside the gene matches: 1. Germline CDR1 LNHNV, CDR2 YYDKDF (reference sequence). CDR3 in amino acids: CATSSLAGSTDTQYF. The CDR3 DNA sequence: TGTGCCACCAGCAGTCTAGCGGGGAGCACAGATACGCAGTATTTT.

This chain joins TRBV11-3 and TRBJ1-1, with 7 nucleotides matching TRBD1. This CDR3 has 13 residues. Trimming at V came to 6 bases and at J to 1 base, leaving 2 bases not matched to a gene. CDR1 SGHNT and CDR2 YENEEA come from the germline V gene. CDR3 in amino acids: CASRQGGNTEAFF. DNA of the CDR3: TGTGCCAGCAGGCAGGGGGGGAACACTGAAGCTTTCTTT.

This clone was seen once. The chain has TRBV6-5 and TRBJ1-3; D not certain. Trimming shortened V by 7 bases and J by 1 base, and 11 bases separated the two germline ends. This CDR3 comprises 14 residues. The V gene's germline CDR1 is MNHEY and CDR2 SVGAGI. CDR3 residues: CASITPGSGNTIYF. In DNA, the CDR3 is TGTGCCAGCATCACACCGGGGTCTGGAAACACCATATATTTT.

This chain connects TRBV19 to TRBJ2-7, with a possible D match to TRBD1 (6 bases). V gave up 1 base and J gave up 5 bases, with 6 bases separating them. This CDR3 is 12 amino acids long. Germline V gene data show CDR1 as LNHDA and CDR2 as SQIVND (reference sequence). The CDR3 spells CASSIGGHEQYF. Here the CDR3 DNA reads TGTGCCAGTAGTATAGGGGGGCACGAGCAGTACTTC.

This sequence joins TRBV5-4 and TRBJ1-2; TRBD1 matches at 10 bases. V was clipped by 4 bases and J by 3 bases; unmatched bases: 6. Germline CDR1 and CDR2: SGHNT and YYREEE (reference sequence). This CDR3 region has 15 residues. CDR3 DNA sequence: TGTGCCAGCAGCCCTCGACAGGGGGCCTACTATGGCTACACCTTC. It is translated as CASSPRQGAYYGYTF. Full variable domain (remainder filled in from reference TRBV5-4 and TRBJ1-2): ETGVTQSPTHLIKTRGQQVTLRCSSQSGHNTVSWYQQALGQGPQFIFQYYREEENGRGNFPPRFSGLQFPNYSSELNVNALELDDSALYLCASSPRQGAYYGYTFGSGTRLTVV.

The chain carries TRBV12-5 and TRBJ2-1; 7 bases fit TRBD1. Looked up from germline, CDR1 is LGHNT and CDR2 is FRNRAP. The trim removed 5 bases at V and 8 bases at J, leaving 3 bases unmatched. The CDR3 is made up of 12 amino acids. The CDR3 DNA is TGTGCTAGTGGTCTAACAGGGGATGAGCAGTTCTTC. Translation gives CASGLTGDEQFF.

This chain connects TRBV27 to TRBJ2-7; no clear D gene. This CDR3 is 14 amino acids long. The V gene's germline CDR1 is MNHEY and CDR2 SMNVEV (reference sequence). Trimming cost V 5 bases and J 4 bases, with 15 bases left between them. The CDR3 DNA follows: TGTGCCAGCAGTAGTTTAGTCCGATTTTACGAGCAGTACTTC. Encoded protein: CASSSLVRFYEQYF.

This chain uses TRBV28 with TRBJ1-6; maybe TRBD1 (5 bases). Per the germline V gene, CDR1 is MDHEN and CDR2 is SYDVKM. V lost 8 bases to trimming and J lost 2 bases, with 10 bases between them. The CDR3 has 14 residues. CDR3 region: CASVRDPYNSPLHF. The CDR3 DNA reads TGTGCCAGCGTGCGGGACCCCTATAATTCACCCCTCCACTTT.

This sequence joins TRBV3-1 (or the pseudogene TRBV3-2) and TRBJ1-1, with D maybe TRBD1 (5 bases). Trimming left V 0 bases short and J 0 bases short, with 11 bases between. The V gene's germline CDR1 is LGHDT and CDR2 YNNKEL (reference sequence). The CDR3 consists of 16 residues. CDR3 loop: CASSQDRVLMNTEAFF. The CDR3 coding sequence is TGTGCCAGCAGCCAAGACAGGGTGCTAATGAACACTGAAGCTTTCTTT.

In DNA, the CDR3 is TGTGCCAGCAGCTTGTGGACAGTAAATGGCTACACCTTC. Translating gives CASSLWTVNGYTF. The genes are TRBV5-6 and TRBJ1-2; D is perhaps TRBD1 (6 bases). CDR1 is SGHDT and CDR2 is YYEEEE in the germline V gene. CDR3 length: 13 residues. Deletions cut 1 base from V and 6 bases from J, with 10 bases between. Combining the CDR3 with reference TRBV5-6 and TRBJ1-2 gives the whole variable domain DAGVTQSPTHLIKTRGQQVTLRCSPKSGHDTVSWYQQALGQGPQFIFQYYEEEERQRGNFPDRFSGHQFPNYSSELNVNALLLGDSALYLCASSLWTVNGYTFGSGTRLTVV.

The CDR3 loop reads CASSSPGTSGFYEQYF. The CDR3 DNA is TGTGCCAGCAGTTCCCCGGGGACTAGCGGGTTCTACGAGCAGTACTTC. This rearrangement joins TRBV6-6 to TRBJ2-7; 12 bases are a match to TRBD2. V dropped 4 bases and J dropped 3; count of bases not matched to a gene: 7. CDR1 is MNHNY and CDR2 is SVGAGI in the germline V gene (reference sequence). This CDR3 has 16 amino acids.

V and J are TRBV4-2 and TRBJ1-2; possibly TRBD1 for D (6 bases). Trimming pared 5 bases from V and 3 bases from J, leaving 13 bases between. This CDR3 region has 14 residues. The germline CDR1 and CDR2 sequences are LGHNA and YNFKEQ. CDR3 coding DNA: TGTGCCAGCAGCTTAGGACGGACAGACTATGGCTACACCTTC. It specifies CASSLGRTDYGYTF.

CDR3 in DNA: TGTGCCAGCAGGCTTACTAGCGGGGAGCAGTTCTTC. This encodes CASRLTSGEQFF. The chain links TRBV12-3 or TRBV12-4 to TRBJ2-1; 9 bases line up with TRBD2. The CDR3 is 12 amino acids. Trimming took 6 bases from V and 10 from J; bases not matched to a gene: 4.

The CDR3 DNA is TGTGCCAGCAGCCCCGGGACAGGGTTTGGAAAACTGTTTTTT. Its translation: CASSPGTGFGKLFF. J is TRBJ1-4 and V is TRBV6-5; TRBD1 agrees at 9 bases. V was clipped by 6 bases and J by 10 bases; unmatched bases: 9. This CDR3 is 14 amino acids long. The V gene's germline CDR1 is MNHEY and CDR2 SVGAGI.